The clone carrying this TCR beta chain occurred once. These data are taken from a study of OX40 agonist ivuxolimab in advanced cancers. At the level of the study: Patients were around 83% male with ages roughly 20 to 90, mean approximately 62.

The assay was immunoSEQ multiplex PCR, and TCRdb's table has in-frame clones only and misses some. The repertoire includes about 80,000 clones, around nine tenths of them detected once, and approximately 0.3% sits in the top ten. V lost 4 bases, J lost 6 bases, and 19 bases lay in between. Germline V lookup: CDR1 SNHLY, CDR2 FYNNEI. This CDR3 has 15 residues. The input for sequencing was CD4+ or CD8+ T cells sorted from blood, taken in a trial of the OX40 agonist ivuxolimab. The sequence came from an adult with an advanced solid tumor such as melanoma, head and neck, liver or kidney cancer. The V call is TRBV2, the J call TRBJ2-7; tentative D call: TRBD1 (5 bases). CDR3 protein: CASSVSGALKSEQYF. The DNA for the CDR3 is TGTGCCAGCAGTGTATCTGGGGCCTTAAAGAGCGAGCAGTACTTC.